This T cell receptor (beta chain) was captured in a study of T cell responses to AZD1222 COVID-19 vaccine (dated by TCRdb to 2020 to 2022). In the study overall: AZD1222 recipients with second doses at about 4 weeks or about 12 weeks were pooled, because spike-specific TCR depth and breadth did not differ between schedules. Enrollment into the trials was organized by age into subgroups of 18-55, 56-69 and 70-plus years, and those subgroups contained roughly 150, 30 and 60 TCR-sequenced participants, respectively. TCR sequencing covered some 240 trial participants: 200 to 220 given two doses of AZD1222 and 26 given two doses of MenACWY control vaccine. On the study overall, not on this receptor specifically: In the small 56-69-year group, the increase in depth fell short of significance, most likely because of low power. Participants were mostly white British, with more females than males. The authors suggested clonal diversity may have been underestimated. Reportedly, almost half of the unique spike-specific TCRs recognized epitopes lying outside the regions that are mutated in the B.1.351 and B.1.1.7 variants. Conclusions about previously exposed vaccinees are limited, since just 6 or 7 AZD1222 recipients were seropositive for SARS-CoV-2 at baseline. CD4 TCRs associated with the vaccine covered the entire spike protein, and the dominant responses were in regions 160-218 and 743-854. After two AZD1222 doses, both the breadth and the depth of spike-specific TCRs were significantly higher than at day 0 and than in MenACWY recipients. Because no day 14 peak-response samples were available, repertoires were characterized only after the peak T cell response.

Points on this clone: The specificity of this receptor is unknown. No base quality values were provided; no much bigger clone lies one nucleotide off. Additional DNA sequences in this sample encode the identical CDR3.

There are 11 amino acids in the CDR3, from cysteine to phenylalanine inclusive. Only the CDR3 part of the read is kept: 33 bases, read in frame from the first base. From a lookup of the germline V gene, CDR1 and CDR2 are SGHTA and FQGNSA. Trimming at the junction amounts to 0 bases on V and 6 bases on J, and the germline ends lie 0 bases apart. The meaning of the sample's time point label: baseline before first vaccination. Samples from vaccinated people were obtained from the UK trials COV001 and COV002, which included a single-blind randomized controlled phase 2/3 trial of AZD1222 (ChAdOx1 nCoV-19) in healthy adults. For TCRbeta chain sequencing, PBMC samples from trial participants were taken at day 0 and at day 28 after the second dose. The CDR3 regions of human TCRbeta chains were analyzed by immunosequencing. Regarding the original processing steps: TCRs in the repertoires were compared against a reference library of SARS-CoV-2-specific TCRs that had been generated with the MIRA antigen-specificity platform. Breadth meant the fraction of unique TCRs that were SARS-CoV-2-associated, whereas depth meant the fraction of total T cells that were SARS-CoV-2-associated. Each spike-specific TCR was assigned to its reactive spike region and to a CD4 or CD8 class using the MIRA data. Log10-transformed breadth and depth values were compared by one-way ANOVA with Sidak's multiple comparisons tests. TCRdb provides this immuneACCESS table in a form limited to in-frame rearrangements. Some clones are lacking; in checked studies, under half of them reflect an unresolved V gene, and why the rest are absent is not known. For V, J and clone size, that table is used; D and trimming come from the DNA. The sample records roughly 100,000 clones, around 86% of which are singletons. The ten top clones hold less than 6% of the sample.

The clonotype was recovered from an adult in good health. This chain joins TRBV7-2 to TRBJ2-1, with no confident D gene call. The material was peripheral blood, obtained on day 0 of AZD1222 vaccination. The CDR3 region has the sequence CASSLANEQFF. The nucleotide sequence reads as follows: TGTGCCAGCAGCTTAGCCAATGAGCAGTTCTTC.